By frequency in the sample, the clone carrying this T cell receptor beta chain is medium-sized. The sample originates from a study of immune heterogeneity within non-small cell lung tumors. Bulk tumor gDNA, about 630 ng per sample, served as the TCR template. Collection of several biopsies per primary tumor, spaced far apart, took place during surgery. The study cohort was described as untreated, and its members had newly diagnosed non-small cell lung cancer. They went on to have curative surgery. Patients with newly diagnosed non-small cell lung cancer who underwent surgery with curative intent served as donors. The TCR beta CDR3 region underwent multiplex PCR amplification with 32 V and 13 J primers. One entry per CDR3 protein results from TCRdb running MiXCR on the multiplex PCR reads. The sample yields 9,000 to 13,000 distinct CDR3 sequences, roughly 26% seen once. Trimming removed 5 bases from V and 0 bases from J; junction bases left unmatched: 9. Germline V gene data show CDR1 as MNHNS and CDR2 as SASEGT. CDR3 length: 17 amino acids.

The receptor comes from a man in his fifties with non-small cell lung cancer. What was sequenced was lung tumor tissue. This rearrangement joins TRBV6-1 to TRBJ1-3; 8 positions agree with TRBD1. The CDR3, as DNA: TGTGCCAGCAGTTCCCCTACAGGGGGGGACTCTGGAAACACCATATATTTT. It encodes CASSSPTGGDSGNTIYF.